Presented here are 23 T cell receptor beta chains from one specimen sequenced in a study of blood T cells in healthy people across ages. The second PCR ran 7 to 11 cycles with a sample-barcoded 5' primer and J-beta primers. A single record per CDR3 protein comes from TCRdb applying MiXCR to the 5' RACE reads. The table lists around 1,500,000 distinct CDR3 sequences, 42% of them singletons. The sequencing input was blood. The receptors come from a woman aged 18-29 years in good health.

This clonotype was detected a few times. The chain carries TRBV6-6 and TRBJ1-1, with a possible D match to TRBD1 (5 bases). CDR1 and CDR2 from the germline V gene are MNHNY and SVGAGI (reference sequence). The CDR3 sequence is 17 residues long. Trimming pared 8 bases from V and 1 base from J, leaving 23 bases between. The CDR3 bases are TGTGCCAGCTTTAACTCTCCTGTCCCGGGACGGAACACTGAAGCTTTCTTT. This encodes CASFNSPVPGRNTEAFF.

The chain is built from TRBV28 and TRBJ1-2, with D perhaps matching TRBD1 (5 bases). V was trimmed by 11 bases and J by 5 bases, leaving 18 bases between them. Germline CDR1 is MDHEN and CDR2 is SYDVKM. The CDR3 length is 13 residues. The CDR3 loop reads CAAVRRDGYGYTF. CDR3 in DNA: TGTGCCGCAGTGCGGAGGGACGGATATGGCTACACCTTC.

CDR3 DNA: TGTGCCATCAGGGGGCTAGCGGGGGGATCTGATACGCAGTATTTT. Its translation is CAIRGLAGGSDTQYF. The rearrangement links TRBV10-3 to TRBJ2-3; 11 nucleotides align to TRBD2. The CDR3 totals 15 residues. Germline CDR1 reads ENHRY; CDR2 reads SYGVKD. The V segment lost 6 bases and the J segment 6 bases; nucleotides outside the gene matches: 8.

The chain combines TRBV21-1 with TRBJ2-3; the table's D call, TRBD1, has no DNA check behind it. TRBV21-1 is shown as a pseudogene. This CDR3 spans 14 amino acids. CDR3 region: CASSPPPNGDTQYF. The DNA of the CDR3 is TGTGCCAGCAGCCCCCCCCCCAATGGGGATACGCAGTATTTT.

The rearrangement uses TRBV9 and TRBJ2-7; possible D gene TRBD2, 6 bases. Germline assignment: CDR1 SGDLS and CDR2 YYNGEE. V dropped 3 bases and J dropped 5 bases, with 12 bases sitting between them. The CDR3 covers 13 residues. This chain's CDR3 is CASSAGLLNEQYF. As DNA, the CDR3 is TGTGCCAGCAGCGCGGGACTTCTAAACGAGCAGTACTTC.

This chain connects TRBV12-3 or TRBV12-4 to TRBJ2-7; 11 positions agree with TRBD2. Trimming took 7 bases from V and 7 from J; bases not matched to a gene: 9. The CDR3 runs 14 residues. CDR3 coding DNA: TGTGCCAGCAAACTGAGACTAGCGGGGAATGAGCAGTACTTC. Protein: CASKLRLAGNEQYF.

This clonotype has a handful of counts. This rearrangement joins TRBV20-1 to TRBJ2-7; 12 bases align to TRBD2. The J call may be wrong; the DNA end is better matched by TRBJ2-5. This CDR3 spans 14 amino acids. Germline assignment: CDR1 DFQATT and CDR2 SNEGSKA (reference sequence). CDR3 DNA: TGCAGTGCTAGGGGACTAGCGGGTCGTCAGACCCAGTACTTC. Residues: CSARGLAGRQTQYF.

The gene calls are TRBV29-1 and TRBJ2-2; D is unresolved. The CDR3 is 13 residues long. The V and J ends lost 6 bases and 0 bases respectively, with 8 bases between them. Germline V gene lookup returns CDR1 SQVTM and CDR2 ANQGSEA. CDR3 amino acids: CSVTGPNTGELFF. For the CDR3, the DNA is TGCAGCGTAACCGGACCGAACACCGGGGAGCTGTTTTTT.

The CDR3 sequence: CATSDGLWPNTGELFF. The CDR3 DNA reads as TGTGCCACCAGTGATGGACTTTGGCCCAACACCGGGGAGCTGTTTTTT. The V gene is TRBV24-1, the J gene TRBJ2-2; perhaps TRBD2 as D (5 bases). The CDR3 loop spans 16 amino acids. From germline, CDR1 is KGHDR and CDR2 SFDVKD. Trimming shortened V by 3 bases and J by 2 bases, and 12 bases separated the two germline ends.

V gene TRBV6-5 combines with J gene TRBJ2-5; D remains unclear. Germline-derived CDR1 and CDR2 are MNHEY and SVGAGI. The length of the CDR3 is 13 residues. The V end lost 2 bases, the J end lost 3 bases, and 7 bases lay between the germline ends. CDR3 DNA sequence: TGTGCCAGCAGTTACATGAGTGAAGAGACCCAGTACTTC. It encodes CASSYMSEETQYF.

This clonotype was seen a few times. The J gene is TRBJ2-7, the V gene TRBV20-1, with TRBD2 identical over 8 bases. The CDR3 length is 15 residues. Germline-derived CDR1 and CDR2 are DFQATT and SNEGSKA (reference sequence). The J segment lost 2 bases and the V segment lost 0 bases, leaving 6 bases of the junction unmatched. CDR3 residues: CSARDRSGATYEQYF. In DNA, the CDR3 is TGCAGTGCTAGAGATCGTAGCGGGGCCACCTACGAGCAGTACTTC.

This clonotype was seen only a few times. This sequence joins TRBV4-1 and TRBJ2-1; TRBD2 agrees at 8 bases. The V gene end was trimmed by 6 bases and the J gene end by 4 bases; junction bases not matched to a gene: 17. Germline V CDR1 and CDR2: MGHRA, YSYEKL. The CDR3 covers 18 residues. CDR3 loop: CASSGPPGGGLSYNEQFF. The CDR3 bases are TGCGCCAGCAGTGGGCCCCCTGGCGGGGGGCTTTCGTACAATGAGCAGTTCTTC.

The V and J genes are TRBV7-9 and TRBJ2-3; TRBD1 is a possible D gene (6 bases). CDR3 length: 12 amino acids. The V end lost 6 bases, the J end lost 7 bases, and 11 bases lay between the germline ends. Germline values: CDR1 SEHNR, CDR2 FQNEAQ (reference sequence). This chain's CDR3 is CASRIQGNTQYF. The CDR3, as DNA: TGTGCCAGCAGGATACAGGGAAATACGCAGTATTTT.

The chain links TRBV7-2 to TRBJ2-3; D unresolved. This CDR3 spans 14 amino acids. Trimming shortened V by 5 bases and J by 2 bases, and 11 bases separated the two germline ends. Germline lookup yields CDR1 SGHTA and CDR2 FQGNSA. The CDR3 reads CASSLTADTDTQYF. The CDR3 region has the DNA TGTGCCAGCAGCCTAACGGCAGACACAGATACGCAGTATTTT.

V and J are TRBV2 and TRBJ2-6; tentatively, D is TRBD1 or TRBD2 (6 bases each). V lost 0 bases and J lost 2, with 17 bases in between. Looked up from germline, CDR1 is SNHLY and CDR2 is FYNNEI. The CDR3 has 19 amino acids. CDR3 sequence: CASSEAGGHSVAGANVLTF. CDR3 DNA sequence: TGTGCCAGCAGTGAAGCAGGGGGGCACTCTGTAGCTGGGGCCAACGTCCTGACTTTC.

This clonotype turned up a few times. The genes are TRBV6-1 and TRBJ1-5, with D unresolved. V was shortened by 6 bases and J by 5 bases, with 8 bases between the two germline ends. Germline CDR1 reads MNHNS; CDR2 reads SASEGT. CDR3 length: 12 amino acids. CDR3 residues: CASRRLDQPQHF. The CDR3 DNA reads TGTGCCAGCAGGCGATTGGATCAGCCCCAGCATTTT.

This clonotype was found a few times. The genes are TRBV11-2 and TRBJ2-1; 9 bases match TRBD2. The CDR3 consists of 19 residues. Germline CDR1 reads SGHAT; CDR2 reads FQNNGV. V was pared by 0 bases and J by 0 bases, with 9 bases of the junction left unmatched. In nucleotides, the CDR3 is TGTGCCAGCAGCTTAGATGGTCTAGCGGGGCCGAGCTCCTACAATGAGCAGTTCTTC. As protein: CASSLDGLAGPSSYNEQFF. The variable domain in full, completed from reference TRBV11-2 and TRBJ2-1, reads EAGVAQSPRYKIIEKRQSVAFWCNPISGHATLYWYQQILGQGPKLLIQFQNNGVVDDSQLPKDRFSAERLKGVDSTLKIQPAKLEDSAVYLCASSLDGLAGPSSYNEQFFGPGTRLTVL.

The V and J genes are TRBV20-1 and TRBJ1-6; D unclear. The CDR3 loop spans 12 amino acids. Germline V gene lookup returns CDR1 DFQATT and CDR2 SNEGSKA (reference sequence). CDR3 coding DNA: TGCAGCCCCCTCGGGCCGACGTCACCCCTCCACTTT. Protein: CSPLGPTSPLHF.

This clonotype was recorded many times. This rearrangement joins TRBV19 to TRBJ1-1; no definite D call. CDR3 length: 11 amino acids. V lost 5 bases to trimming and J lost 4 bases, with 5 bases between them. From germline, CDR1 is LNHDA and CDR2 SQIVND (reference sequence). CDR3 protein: CASSGSTEAFF. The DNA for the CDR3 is TGTGCCAGTAGTGGGAGCACTGAAGCTTTCTTT.

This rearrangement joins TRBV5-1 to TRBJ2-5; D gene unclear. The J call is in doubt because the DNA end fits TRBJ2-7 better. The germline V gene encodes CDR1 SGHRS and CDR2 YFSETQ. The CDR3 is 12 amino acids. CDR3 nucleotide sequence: TGCGCCAGCATGGGTCCCCCCTACGAGCAGTACTTC. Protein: CASMGPPYEQYF.

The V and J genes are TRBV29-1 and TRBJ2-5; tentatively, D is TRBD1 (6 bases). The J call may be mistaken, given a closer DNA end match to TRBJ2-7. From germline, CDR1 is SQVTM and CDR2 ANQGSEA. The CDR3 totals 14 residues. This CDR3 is CSVGHSQGSVEQYF. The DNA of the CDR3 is TGCAGCGTTGGACATTCGCAGGGGTCGGTCGAGCAGTACTTC.

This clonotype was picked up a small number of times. CDR3 loop: CASTAGRASGYNEQFF. The DNA of the CDR3 is TGTGCCAGCACCGCCGGTAGGGCTAGCGGGTACAATGAGCAGTTCTTC. The chain joins TRBV6-1 to TRBJ2-1; 8 bases line up with TRBD2. Trimming at V came to 7 bases and at J to 4 bases, leaving 12 bases not matched to a gene. Germline loops: CDR1 MNHNS, CDR2 SASEGT. The CDR3 sequence is 16 residues long.

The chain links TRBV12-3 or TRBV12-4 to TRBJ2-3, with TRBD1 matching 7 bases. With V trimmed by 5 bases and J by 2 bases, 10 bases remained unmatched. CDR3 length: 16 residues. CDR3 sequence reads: CASSPRQGTATDTQYF. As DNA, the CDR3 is TGTGCCAGCAGTCCCAGACAGGGAACCGCCACAGATACGCAGTATTTT.